This TCR beta chain comes out of a study of OX40 agonist ivuxolimab in advanced cancers. For the study at large: The mean age was approximately 56 years, ranging from 23 to 79, with 65% to 90% of participants male.

Between the trimmed V and J ends, which lost 5 bases and 0 bases, there was a span of 12 bases. Germline-derived CDR1 and CDR2 are SQVTM and ANQGSEA. The CDR3 length is 14 residues. The table came from immunoSEQ multiplex PCR; TCRdb's copy has only in-frame clones and leaves some out. The sample lists roughly 110,000 clones, about nine tenths occurring once. The source of this sequence is an adult with an advanced solid tumor such as melanoma, head and neck, liver or kidney cancer. Sequences were derived from CD4+ or CD8+ T cells sorted from blood, sampled in a trial of the OX40 agonist ivuxolimab. The chain links TRBV29-1 to TRBJ2-3; D remains ambiguous. In DNA form, the CDR3 reads TGCAGCGTTTTAGGCAGGACCAGCACAGATACGCAGTATTTT. This translates into CSVLGRTSTDTQYF.